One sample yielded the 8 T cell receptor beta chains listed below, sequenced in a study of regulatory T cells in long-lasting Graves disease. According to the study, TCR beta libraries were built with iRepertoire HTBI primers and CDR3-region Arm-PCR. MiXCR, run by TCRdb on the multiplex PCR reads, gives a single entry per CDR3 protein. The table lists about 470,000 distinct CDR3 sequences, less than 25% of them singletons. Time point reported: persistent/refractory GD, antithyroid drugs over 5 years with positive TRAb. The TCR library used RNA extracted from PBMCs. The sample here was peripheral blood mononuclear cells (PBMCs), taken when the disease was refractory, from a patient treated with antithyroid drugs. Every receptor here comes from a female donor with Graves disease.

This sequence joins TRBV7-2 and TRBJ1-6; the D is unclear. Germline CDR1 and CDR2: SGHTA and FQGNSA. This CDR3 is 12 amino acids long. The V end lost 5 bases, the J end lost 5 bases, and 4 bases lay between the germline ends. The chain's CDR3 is CASSQNNSPLHF. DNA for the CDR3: TGTGCCAGCAGCCAGAATAATTCACCCCTCCACTTT. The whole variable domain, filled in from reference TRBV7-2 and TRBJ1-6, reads GAGVSQSPSNKVTEKGKDVELRCDPISGHTALYWYRQSLGQGLEFLIYFQGNSAPDKSGLPSDRFSAERTGGSVSTLTIQRTQQEDSAVYLCASSQNNSPLHFGNGTRLTVT.

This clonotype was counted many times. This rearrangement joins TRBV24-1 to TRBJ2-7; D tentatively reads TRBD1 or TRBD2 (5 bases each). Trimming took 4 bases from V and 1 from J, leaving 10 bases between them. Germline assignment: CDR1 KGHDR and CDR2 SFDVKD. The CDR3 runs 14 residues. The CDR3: CATSETGASYEQYF. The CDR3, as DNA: TGTGCCACCAGTGAAACCGGGGCTTCCTACGAGCAGTACTTC.

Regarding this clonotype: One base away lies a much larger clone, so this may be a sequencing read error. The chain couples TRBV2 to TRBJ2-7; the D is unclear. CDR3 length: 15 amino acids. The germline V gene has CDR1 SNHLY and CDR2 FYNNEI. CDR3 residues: CVSSGPDPTFYEQYF. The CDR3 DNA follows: TGTGTCAGCAGTGGGCCGGACCCCACTTTCTACGAGCAGTACTTC.

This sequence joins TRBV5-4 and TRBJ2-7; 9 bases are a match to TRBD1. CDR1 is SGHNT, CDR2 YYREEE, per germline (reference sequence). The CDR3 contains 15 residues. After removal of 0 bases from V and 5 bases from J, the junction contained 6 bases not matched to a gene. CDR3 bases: TGTGCCAGCAGCTTGGTCGGGACAGGGAACGACGAGCAGTACTTC. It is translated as CASSLVGTGNDEQYF.

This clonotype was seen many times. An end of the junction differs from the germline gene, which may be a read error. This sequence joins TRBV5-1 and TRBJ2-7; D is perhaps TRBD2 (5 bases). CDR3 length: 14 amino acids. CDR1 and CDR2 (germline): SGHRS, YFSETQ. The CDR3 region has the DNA TGTGCCAGCAGCTTAGAGGGAACTCTCTACGAGCAGTACTTC. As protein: CASSLEGTLYEQYF.

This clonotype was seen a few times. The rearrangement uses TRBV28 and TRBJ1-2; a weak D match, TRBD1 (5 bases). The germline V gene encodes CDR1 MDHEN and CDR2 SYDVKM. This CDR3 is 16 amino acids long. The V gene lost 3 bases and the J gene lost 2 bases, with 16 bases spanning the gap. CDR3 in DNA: TGTGCCAGCAGTTTCCGAGGGACGAATAGAAACTATGGCTACACCTTC. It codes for CASSFRGTNRNYGYTF.

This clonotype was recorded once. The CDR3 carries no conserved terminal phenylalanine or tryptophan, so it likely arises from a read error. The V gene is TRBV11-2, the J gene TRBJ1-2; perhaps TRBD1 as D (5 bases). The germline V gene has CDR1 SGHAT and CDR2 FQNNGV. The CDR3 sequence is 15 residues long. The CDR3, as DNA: TGTGCCAGCAGCTTAGAAATGGGGGTTGACTACGGCTACACCCTC. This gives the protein CASSLEMGVDYGYTL.

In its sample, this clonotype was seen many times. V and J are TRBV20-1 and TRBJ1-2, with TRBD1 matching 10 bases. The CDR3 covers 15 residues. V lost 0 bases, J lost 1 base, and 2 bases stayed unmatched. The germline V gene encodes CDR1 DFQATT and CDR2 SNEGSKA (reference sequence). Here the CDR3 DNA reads TGCAGTGCTAGAGACCGGGACAGGGGTAACTATGGCTACACCTTC. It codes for CSARDRDRGNYGYTF.